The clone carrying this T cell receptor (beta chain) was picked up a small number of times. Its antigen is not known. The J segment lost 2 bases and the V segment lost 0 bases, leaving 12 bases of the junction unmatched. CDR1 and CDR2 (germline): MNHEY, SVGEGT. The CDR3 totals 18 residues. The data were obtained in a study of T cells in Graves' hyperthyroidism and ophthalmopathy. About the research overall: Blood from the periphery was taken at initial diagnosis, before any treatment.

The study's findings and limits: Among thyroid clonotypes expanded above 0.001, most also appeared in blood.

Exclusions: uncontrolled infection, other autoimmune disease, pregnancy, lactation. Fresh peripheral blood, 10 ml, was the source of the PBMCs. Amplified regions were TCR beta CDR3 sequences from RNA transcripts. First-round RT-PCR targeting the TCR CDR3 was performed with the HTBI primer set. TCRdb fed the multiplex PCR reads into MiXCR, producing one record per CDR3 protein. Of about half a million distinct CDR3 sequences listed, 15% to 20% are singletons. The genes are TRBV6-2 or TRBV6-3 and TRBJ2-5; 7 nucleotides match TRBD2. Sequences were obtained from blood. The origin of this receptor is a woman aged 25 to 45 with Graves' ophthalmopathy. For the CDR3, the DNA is TGTGCCAGCAGTTACTCTGACTTAGGGCTAGCGGAACAAGAGACCCAGTACTTC. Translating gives CASSYSDLGLAEQETQYF.